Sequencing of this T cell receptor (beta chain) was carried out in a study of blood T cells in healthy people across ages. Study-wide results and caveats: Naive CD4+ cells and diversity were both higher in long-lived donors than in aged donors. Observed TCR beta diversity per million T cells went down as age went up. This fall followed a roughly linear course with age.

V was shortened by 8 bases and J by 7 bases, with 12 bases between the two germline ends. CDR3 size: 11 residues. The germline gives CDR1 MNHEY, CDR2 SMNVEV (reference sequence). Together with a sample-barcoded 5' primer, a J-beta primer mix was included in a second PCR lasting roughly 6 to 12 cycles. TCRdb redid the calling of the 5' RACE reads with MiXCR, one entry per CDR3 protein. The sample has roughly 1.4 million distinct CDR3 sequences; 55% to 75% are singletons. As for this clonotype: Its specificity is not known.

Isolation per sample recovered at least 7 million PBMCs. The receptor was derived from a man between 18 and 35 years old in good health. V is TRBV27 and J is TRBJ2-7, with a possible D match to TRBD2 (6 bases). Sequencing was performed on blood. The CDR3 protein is CASLGGGEQYF. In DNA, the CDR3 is TGTGCCAGCCTCGGTGGGGGGGAGCAGTACTTC.